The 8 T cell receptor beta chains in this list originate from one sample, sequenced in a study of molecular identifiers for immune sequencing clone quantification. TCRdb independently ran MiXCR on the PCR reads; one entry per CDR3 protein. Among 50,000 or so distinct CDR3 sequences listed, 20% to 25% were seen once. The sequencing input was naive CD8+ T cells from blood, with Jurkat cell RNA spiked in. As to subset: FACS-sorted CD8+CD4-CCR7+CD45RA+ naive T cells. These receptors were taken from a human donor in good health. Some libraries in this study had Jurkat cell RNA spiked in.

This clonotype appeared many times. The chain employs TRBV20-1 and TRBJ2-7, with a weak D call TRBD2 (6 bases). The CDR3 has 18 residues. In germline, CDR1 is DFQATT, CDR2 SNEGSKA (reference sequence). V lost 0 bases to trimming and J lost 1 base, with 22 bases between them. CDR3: CSAREGLLRGLGSYEQYF. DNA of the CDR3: TGCAGTGCTAGAGAGGGGCTTTTACGGGGACTGGGTTCCTACGAGCAGTACTTC.

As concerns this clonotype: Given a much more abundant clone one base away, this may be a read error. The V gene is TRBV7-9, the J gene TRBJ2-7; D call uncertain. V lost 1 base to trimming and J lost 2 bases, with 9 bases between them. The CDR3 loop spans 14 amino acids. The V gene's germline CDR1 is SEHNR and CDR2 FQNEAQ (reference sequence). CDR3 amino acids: CASSLVDNAYEQYF. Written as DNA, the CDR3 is TGTGCCAGCAGCTTAGTTGACAACGCCTACGAGCAGTACTTC.

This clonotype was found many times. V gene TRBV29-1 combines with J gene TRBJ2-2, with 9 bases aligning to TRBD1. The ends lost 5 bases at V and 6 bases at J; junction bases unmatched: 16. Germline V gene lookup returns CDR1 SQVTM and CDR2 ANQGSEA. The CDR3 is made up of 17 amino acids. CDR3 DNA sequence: TGCAGCGTTCTCCAGGGACCGGGACAGGGTTCGGCCGGGGAGCTGTTTTTT. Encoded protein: CSVLQGPGQGSAGELFF.

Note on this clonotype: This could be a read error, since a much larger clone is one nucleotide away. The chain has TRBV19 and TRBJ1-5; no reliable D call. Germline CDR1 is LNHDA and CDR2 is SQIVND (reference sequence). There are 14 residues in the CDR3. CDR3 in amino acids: CASSMLAGDQLQHF. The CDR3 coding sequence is TGTGCCAGTAGTATGTTGGCAGGTGATCAGCTCCAGCATTTT.

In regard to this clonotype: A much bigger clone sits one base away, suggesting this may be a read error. CDR3 region: CASSAGSSVYEQCF. The CDR3 DNA reads as TGTGCCAGCAGCGCAGGGTCTTCGGTCTACGAGCAGTGCTTC. This chain joins TRBV7-9 and TRBJ2-7; possible D gene TRBD1, 5 bases. The CDR3 is 14 residues long. CDR1 is SEHNR, CDR2 FQNEAQ, per germline (reference sequence).

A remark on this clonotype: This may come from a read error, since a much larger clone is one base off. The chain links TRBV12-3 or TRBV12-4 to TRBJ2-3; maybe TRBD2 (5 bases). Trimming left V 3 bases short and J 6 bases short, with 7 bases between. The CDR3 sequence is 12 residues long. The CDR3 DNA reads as TGTGCCAGCAGTTTTTCGGGGGATACGCAGTATTTT. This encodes CASSFSGDTQYF.

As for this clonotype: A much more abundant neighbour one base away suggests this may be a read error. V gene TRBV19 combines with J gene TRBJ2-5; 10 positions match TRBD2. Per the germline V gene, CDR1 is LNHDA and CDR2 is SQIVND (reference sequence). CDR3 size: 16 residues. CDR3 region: CASSPGLAANQETPYF. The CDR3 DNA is TGTGCCAGTAGTCCCGGACTAGCGGCGAACCAAGAGACCCCGTACTTC.

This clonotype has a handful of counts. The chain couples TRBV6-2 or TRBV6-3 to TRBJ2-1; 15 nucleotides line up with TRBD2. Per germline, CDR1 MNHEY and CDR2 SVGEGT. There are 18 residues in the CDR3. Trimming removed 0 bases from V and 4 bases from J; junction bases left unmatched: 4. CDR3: CASSYSGLAGGQYNEQFF. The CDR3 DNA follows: TGTGCCAGCAGTTACTCGGGACTAGCGGGAGGCCAATACAATGAGCAGTTCTTC.